Below are 32 T cell receptor beta chains sequenced from a single sample in a study of radiotherapy plus CTLA-4 blockade in lung cancer. Profiled with immunoSEQ multiplex PCR; TCRdb holds only in-frame clones, not every one. Seen here are 40,000 to 55,000 clones, roughly four fifths observed once, and the top ten hold about 2.7%. This specimen was peripheral blood, taken from a patient treated with radiotherapy plus ipilimumab. The receptors stem from a human donor with non-small cell lung cancer whose response to radiotherapy plus ipilimumab could not be evaluated.

This chain connects TRBV7-6 to TRBJ1-5, with a weak D call TRBD1 (5 bases). CDR1 and CDR2 (germline): SGHVS, FNYEAQ. CDR3 length equals 16 residues. The V end lost 4 bases, the J end lost 0 bases, and 13 bases lay between the germline ends. The CDR3 DNA reads as TGTGCCAGCAGCTCCCCGTGGCAGGGTAGCAATCAGCCCCAGCATTTT. This translates into CASSSPWQGSNQPQHF.

This clone was detected once. The chain carries TRBV7-2 and TRBJ2-7, with 8 bases fitting TRBD2. The CDR3 spans 15 residues. With 0 bases clipped from V and 6 bases from J, the junction kept 7 bases outside the gene matches. Germline V lookup: CDR1 SGHTA, CDR2 FQGNSA. Here the CDR3 reads CASSLAGRGDLEQYF. The CDR3 DNA reads TGTGCCAGCAGCTTAGCCGGGAGGGGGGATCTCGAGCAGTACTTC. Complete variable domain (other parts from reference TRBV7-2 and TRBJ2-7): GAGVSQSPSNKVTEKGKDVELRCDPISGHTALYWYRQSLGQGLEFLIYFQGNSAPDKSGLPSDRFSAERTGGSVSTLTIQRTQQEDSAVYLCASSLAGRGDLEQYFGPGTRLTVT.

The genes are TRBV11-2 and TRBJ2-1, with 8 positions matching TRBD1. CDR1 is SGHAT and CDR2 is FQNNGV in the germline V gene. The CDR3 consists of 17 residues. V dropped 4 bases and J dropped 0; count of bases not matched to a gene: 8. The CDR3 DNA reads TGTGCCAGCAGCTCTTCCAGGGGGCTTTACTCCTACAATGAGCAGTTCTTC. Amino acid sequence: CASSSSRGLYSYNEQFF.

The chain is built from TRBV13 and TRBJ2-4, with a tentative D call TRBD2 (7 bases). Germline V gene data show CDR1 as PRHDT and CDR2 as FYEKMQ (reference sequence). The CDR3 consists of 13 residues. Trimming removed 2 bases at V and 8 bases at J, with 10 bases between. CDR3 DNA: TGTGCCAGCAGCTTAAGGGGGGGGGACATTCAGTACTTC. Encoded protein: CASSLRGGDIQYF.

This CDR3 is CASSRRLASTDTQYF. Here the CDR3 DNA reads TGTGCCAGCAGCCGCCGACTAGCCTCCACAGATACGCAGTATTTT. This chain links TRBV6-5 with TRBJ2-3, with TRBD2 matching over 7 bases. Germline values: CDR1 MNHEY, CDR2 SVGAGI. The CDR3 spans 15 residues. V dropped 6 bases and J dropped 2; count of bases not matched to a gene: 8.

V gene TRBV27 combines with J gene TRBJ2-1; 13 nucleotides line up with TRBD2. V lost 10 bases, J lost 7 bases, and 7 bases stayed unmatched. The CDR3 contains 14 residues. Germline V gene data show CDR1 as MNHEY and CDR2 as SMNVEV (reference sequence). The CDR3, as DNA: TGTGCCACCTTGGGACTAGCGGGGCGAAATGAGCAGTTCTTC. It codes for CATLGLAGRNEQFF.

This chain connects TRBV5-6 to TRBJ1-1, with D maybe TRBD1 (5 bases). Germline-derived CDR1 and CDR2 are SGHDT and YYEEEE. V lost 1 base to trimming and J lost 4 bases, with 5 bases between them. The CDR3 contains 12 residues. The CDR3 nucleotides are TGTGCCAGCAGCTTGAGGGGCACTGAAGCTTTCTTT. Translation gives CASSLRGTEAFF.

This clone has a handful of counts. This chain uses TRBV5-1 with TRBJ1-4, with TRBD1 matching 9 bases. The germline CDR1 and CDR2 sequences are SGHRS and YFSETQ. The ends lost 3 bases at V and 10 bases at J; junction bases unmatched: 7. The CDR3 spans 14 residues. The CDR3 DNA sequence: TGCGCCAGCAGCTCCAGGACAGGGGAGAGAAAACTGTTTTTT. It encodes CASSSRTGERKLFF.

The chain employs TRBV7-3 and TRBJ2-5; D is possibly TRBD1 (6 bases). The germline gives CDR1 SGHTA, CDR2 FQGTGA. This CDR3 region has 15 residues. The germline V and J ends were trimmed by 5 bases and 1 base, with 14 bases remaining between them. The CDR3 sequence is CASSPGQTSQETQYF. The CDR3 DNA follows: TGTGCCAGCAGCCCAGGACAGACCTCCCAAGAGACCCAGTACTTC. Looking up the rest from reference TRBV7-3 and TRBJ2-5 gives the full variable domain: GAGVSQTPSNKVTEKGKYVELRCDPISGHTALYWYRQSLGQGPEFLIYFQGTGAADDSGLPNDRFFAVRPEGSVSTLKIQRTERGDSAVYLCASSPGQTSQETQYFGPGTRLLVL.

This chain links TRBV7-6 with TRBJ2-7; TRBD1 is a possible D gene (5 bases). Germline V gene lookup returns CDR1 SGHVS and CDR2 FNYEAQ. This CDR3 is built from 13 residues. Trimming took off 8 bases at V and 5 bases at J, with 16 bases between the two ends. The CDR3 reads CASGSWGRDEQYF. CDR3 bases: TGTGCCAGCGGCTCATGGGGCAGGGACGAGCAGTACTTC.

The chain carries TRBV7-6 and TRBJ1-2, with D possibly matching TRBD1 (5 bases). The CDR3 loop spans 16 amino acids. Trimming took off 1 base at V and 3 bases at J, with 15 bases between the two ends. CDR1 SGHVS and CDR2 FNYEAQ come from the germline V gene. CDR3 bases: TGTGCCAGCAGCTTAGGTGGGGCCCTAGAGGACTATGGCTACACCTTC. Its protein product is CASSLGGALEDYGYTF.

This chain connects TRBV5-4 to TRBJ2-5; TRBD1 might be the D (5 bases). Judging by the DNA end, TRBJ2-7 fits better; the J call may be wrong. The CDR3 length is 16 residues. Germline V gene sequence: CDR1 SGHNT, CDR2 YYREEE (reference sequence). The CDR3 here is CASSFPTAGPTYEQYF. The CDR3 coding sequence is TGTGCCAGCAGCTTTCCCACGGCAGGGCCAACCTACGAGCAGTACTTC.

Only a few counts were recorded for this clone. V gene TRBV19 combines with J gene TRBJ1-2; 7 nucleotides agree with TRBD1. Germline V gives CDR1 LNHDA, CDR2 SQIVND (reference sequence). V trimming: 4 bases; J trimming: 4 bases; junction bases outside the gene matches: 15. The CDR3 totals 17 residues. CDR3 amino acids: CASSTPVVGGGLYGYTF. For the CDR3, the DNA is TGTGCCAGTAGTACACCCGTCGTAGGGGGCGGGCTCTATGGCTACACCTTC. The full variable domain, completed using reference TRBV19 and TRBJ1-2, is DGGITQSPKYLFRKEGQNVTLSCEQNLNHDAMYWYRQDPGQGLRLIYYSQIVNDFQKGDIAEGYSVSREKKESFPLTVTSAQKNPTAFYLCASSTPVVGGGLYGYTFGSGTRLTVV.

CDR3 protein: CASSRTRGSDFYEQYF. The CDR3 DNA reads TGTGCCAGCAGCCGGACCAGGGGGAGCGACTTTTACGAGCAGTACTTC. J is TRBJ2-7 and V is TRBV4-2; TRBD1 matches at 7 bases. CDR1 and CDR2 from the germline V gene are LGHNA and YNFKEQ. V shed 4 bases and J 4 bases; nucleotides not matched to a gene: 13. This CDR3 has 16 amino acids.

The J gene is TRBJ2-5, the V gene TRBV6-1; 8 bases line up with TRBD1. After removal of 8 bases from V and 7 bases from J, the junction contained 9 bases not matched to a gene. This CDR3 is built from 13 residues. Germline V gene sequence: CDR1 MNHNS, CDR2 SASEGT. The CDR3 region has the DNA TGTGCCAGCCTAGGGCCTACAGGGGGGACCCAGTACTTC. Encoded protein: CASLGPTGGTQYF.

The CDR3 DNA follows: TGTGCCAGCAGCTTAGCGGGCGGGGCGACCCAGTACTTC. Amino acids: CASSLAGGATQYF. The V call is TRBV7-2, the J call TRBJ2-5, with D tentatively TRBD2 (6 bases). The CDR3 runs to 13 residues. Germline CDR1 SGHTA, CDR2 FQGNSA. The V end lost 0 bases, the J end lost 7 bases, and 9 bases lay between the germline ends. The complete variable domain, with remaining parts taken from reference TRBV7-2 and TRBJ2-5, reads GAGVSQSPSNKVTEKGKDVELRCDPISGHTALYWYRQSLGQGLEFLIYFQGNSAPDKSGLPSDRFSAERTGGSVSTLTIQRTQQEDSAVYLCASSLAGGATQYFGPGTRLLVL.

This sequence joins TRBV5-6 and TRBJ2-1; D is perhaps TRBD1 (6 bases). Germline V lookup: CDR1 SGHDT, CDR2 YYEEEE. Trimming left V 2 bases short and J 6 bases short, with 15 bases between. The CDR3 is 15 amino acids. The CDR3 DNA reads as TGTGCCAGCAGCTTAGTAGGCCAGGGGAGCAATGAGCAGTTCTTC. Translated, it gives CASSLVGQGSNEQFF.

V usage is TRBV7-2 and J usage is TRBJ1-1, with 9 bases fitting TRBD1. The CDR3 consists of 18 residues. Trimming cost V 1 base and J 0 bases; bases outside gene matches: 9. Germline V lookup: CDR1 SGHTA, CDR2 FQGNSA. CDR3 amino acids: CASSLGGGQGLMNTEAFF. Written as DNA, the CDR3 is TGTGCCAGCAGCTTAGGGGGGGGACAGGGCCTCATGAACACTGAAGCTTTCTTT.

This clone was recorded a few times. The chain recombines TRBV14 with TRBJ1-2; D is uncertain. Trimming took 2 bases from V and 6 from J, leaving 13 bases between them. CDR3 length: 14 residues. Germline V CDR1 and CDR2: SGHDN, FVKESK. This chain's CDR3 is CASSQSTYGDGYTF. CDR3 nucleotides: TGTGCCAGCAGCCAATCAACCTACGGGGATGGCTACACCTTC.

V gene TRBV5-1 combines with J gene TRBJ2-7; 7 bases align to TRBD1. This CDR3 comprises 13 residues. V was clipped by 4 bases and J by 2 bases; unmatched bases: 3. Germline CDR1 is SGHRS and CDR2 is YFSETQ. The CDR3 sequence: CASSIDRAYEQYF. CDR3 DNA sequence: TGCGCCAGCAGCATAGACAGGGCCTACGAGCAGTACTTC.

V is TRBV18 and J is TRBJ1-1; a possible D gene is TRBD1 (6 bases). This CDR3 has 13 amino acids. V was pared by 3 bases and J by 3 bases, with 8 bases between. Per the germline V gene, CDR1 is KGHSH and CDR2 is LQKENI. The CDR3 region has the DNA TGTGCCAGCTCACCCAACAGGGACACTGAAGCTTTCTTT. Translation: CASSPNRDTEAFF.

V is TRBV27 and J is TRBJ1-2; TRBD1 is a possible D gene (5 bases). Germline CDR1 and CDR2: MNHEY and SMNVEV (reference sequence). V shed 6 bases and J shed 8 bases, with 19 bases lying between them. This CDR3 comprises 14 residues. CDR3 nucleotides: TGTGCCAGCAGACCCCCCCAAGGGGCTTGGGGCTACACCTTC. Translated: CASRPPQGAWGYTF.

The genes are TRBV9 and TRBJ1-1; D ambiguous. Deletions cut 0 bases from V and 1 base from J, with 7 bases between. CDR3 length: 14 residues. The V gene's germline CDR1 is SGDLS and CDR2 YYNGEE. The CDR3 region has the DNA TGTGCCAGCAGCGTAGGGTGGCAGAACACTGAAGCTTTCTTT. Translation: CASSVGWQNTEAFF. Complete variable domain (other parts from reference TRBV9 and TRBJ1-1): DSGVTQTPKHLITATGQRVTLRCSPRSGDLSVYWYQQSLDQGLQFLIQYYNGEERAKGNILERFSAQQFPDLHSELNLSSLELGDSALYFCASSVGWQNTEAFFGQGTRLTVV.

The count of this clone is one. The chain employs TRBV5-1 and TRBJ2-2; 10 nucleotides align to TRBD2. With 2 bases clipped from V and 6 bases from J, the junction kept 4 bases outside the gene matches. The CDR3 loop spans 15 amino acids. Germline loops: CDR1 SGHRS, CDR2 YFSETQ. CDR3 in amino acids: CASSFSTSGAGELFF. DNA of the CDR3: TGCGCCAGCAGCTTTTCCACTAGCGGGGCCGGGGAGCTGTTTTTT.

The chain couples TRBV6-6 to TRBJ2-5, with TRBD2 as a possible D gene (6 bases). Germline V gene sequence: CDR1 MNHNY, CDR2 SVGAGI (reference sequence). The V gene lost 8 bases and the J gene lost 5 bases, with 9 bases spanning the gap. The CDR3 is made up of 11 amino acids. The CDR3 loop reads CASSGVETQYF. CDR3 sequence (DNA): TGTGCCAGCTCGGGGGTGGAGACCCAGTACTTC.

V usage is TRBV6-1 and J usage is TRBJ1-2; 9 bases match TRBD1. This CDR3 has 17 residues. V lost 3 bases to trimming and J lost 6 bases; unmatched junction nucleotides: 14. Germline V lookup: CDR1 MNHNS, CDR2 SASEGT. The CDR3 bases are TGTGCCAGCAGTGAGTACACAGGGGGCGACGGGGAAAATGGCTACACCTTC. This gives the protein CASSEYTGGDGENGYTF.

A few counts support this clone. The chain uses TRBV19 and TRBJ1-3; D may be TRBD1 (6 bases). CDR3 length: 13 amino acids. Germline lookup yields CDR1 LNHDA and CDR2 SQIVND (reference sequence). V shed 10 bases and J shed 2 bases, with 12 bases lying between them. The CDR3 loop is CATSGTPGNTIYF. For the CDR3, the DNA is TGTGCCACCTCAGGGACACCTGGAAACACCATATATTTT.

The chain is built from TRBV18 and TRBJ2-5, with D possibly being TRBD1 (6 bases). The length of the CDR3 is 15 residues. V was cut by 4 bases and J by 2 bases, with 14 bases left in between. From germline, CDR1 is KGHSH and CDR2 LQKENI. The CDR3 region has the DNA TGTGCCAGCTCACACGACAGGCTTAAACAAGAGACCCAGTACTTC. Its translation: CASSHDRLKQETQYF.

The chain links TRBV18 to TRBJ2-5, with 8 bases lining up with TRBD2. The CDR3 is made up of 14 amino acids. V was clipped by 6 bases and J by 5 bases; unmatched bases: 8. The germline V gene has CDR1 KGHSH and CDR2 LQKENI. CDR3 sequence reads: CASSHNRGGETQYF. The CDR3 DNA reads as TGTGCCAGCTCCCACAACCGGGGGGGCGAGACCCAGTACTTC. The entire variable domain, with the rest obtained from reference TRBV18 and TRBJ2-5, is as follows: NAGVMQNPRHLVRRRGQEARLRCSPMKGHSHVYWYRQLPEEGLKFMVYLQKENIIDESGMPKERFSAEFPKEGPSILRIQQVVRGDSAAYFCASSHNRGGETQYFGPGTRLLVL.

V gene TRBV19 combines with J gene TRBJ2-7; 9 bases agree with TRBD2. The CDR3 is 15 residues long. The ends lost 3 bases at V and 2 bases at J; junction bases unmatched: 5. Germline-derived CDR1 and CDR2 are LNHDA and SQIVND (reference sequence). The DNA for the CDR3 is TGTGCCAGTAGTATTATAGCGGGAGTGGCCTACGAGCAGTACTTC. It yields the protein CASSIIAGVAYEQYF.

This clone has more than one count but fewer than ten. This chain joins TRBV4-3 and TRBJ1-3, with D possibly matching TRBD1 (5 bases). Germline CDR1 reads LGHNA; CDR2 reads YSLEER. V gave up 4 bases and J gave up 1 base, with 8 bases separating them. This CDR3 contains 14 residues. In nucleotides, the CDR3 is TGCGCCAGCAGCCTCGGGACTTCTGGAAACACCATATATTTT. Its protein is CASSLGTSGNTIYF.

This chain's CDR3 is CASSLTDNQPQHF. In DNA form, the CDR3 reads TGTGCCAGCAGCTTGACAGACAATCAGCCCCAGCATTTT. V is TRBV7-9 and J is TRBJ1-5; D might be TRBD1 (5 bases). The CDR3 is made up of 13 amino acids. Germline V gene data show CDR1 as SEHNR and CDR2 as FQNEAQ (reference sequence). Trimming cost V 3 bases and J 3 bases, with 6 bases left between them.